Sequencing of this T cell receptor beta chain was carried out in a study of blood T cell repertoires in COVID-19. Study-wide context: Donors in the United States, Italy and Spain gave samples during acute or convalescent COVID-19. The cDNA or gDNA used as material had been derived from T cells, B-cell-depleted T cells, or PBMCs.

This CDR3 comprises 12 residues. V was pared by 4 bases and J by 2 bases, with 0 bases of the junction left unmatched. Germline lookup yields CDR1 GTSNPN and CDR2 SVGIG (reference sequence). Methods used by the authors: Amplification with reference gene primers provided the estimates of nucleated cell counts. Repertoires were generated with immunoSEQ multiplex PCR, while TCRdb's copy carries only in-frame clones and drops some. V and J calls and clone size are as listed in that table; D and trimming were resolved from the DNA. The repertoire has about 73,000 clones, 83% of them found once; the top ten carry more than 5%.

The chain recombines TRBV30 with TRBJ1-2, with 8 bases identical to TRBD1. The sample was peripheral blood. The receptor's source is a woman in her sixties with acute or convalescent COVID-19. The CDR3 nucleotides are TGTGCCTGGACAGGGGGCAACTATGGCTACACCTTC. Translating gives CAWTGGNYGYTF.